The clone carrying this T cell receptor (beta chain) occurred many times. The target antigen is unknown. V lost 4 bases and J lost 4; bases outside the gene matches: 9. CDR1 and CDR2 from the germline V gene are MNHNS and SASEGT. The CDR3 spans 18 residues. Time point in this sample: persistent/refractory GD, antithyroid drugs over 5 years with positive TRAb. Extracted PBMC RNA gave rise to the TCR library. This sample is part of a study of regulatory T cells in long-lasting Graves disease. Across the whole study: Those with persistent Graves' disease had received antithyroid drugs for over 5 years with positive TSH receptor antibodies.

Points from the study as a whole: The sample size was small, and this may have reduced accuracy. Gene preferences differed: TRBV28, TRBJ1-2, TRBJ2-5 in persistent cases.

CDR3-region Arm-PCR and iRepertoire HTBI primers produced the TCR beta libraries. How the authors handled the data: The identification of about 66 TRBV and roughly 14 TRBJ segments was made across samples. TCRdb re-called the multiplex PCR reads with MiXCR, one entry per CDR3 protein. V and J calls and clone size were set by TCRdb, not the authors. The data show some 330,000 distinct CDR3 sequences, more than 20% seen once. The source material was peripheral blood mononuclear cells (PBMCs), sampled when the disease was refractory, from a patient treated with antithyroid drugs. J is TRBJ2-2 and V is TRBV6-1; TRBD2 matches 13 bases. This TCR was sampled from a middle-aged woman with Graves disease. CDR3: CASSGLTSGRRTTGELFF. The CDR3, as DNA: TGTGCCAGCAGTGGTTTGACTAGCGGGAGGAGGACCACCGGGGAGCTGTTTTTT.